The subject of this entry is one T cell receptor (beta chain). It lacks a known antigen. Nothing much larger sits one base from this clone, and base qualities are not available. This record belongs to a study of T cell changes during pregnancy in multiple sclerosis (dated by TCRdb to between 2019 and 2020). As for the study more broadly: The study examined how the T cell repertoire changed over the course of pregnancy in women with multiple sclerosis.

Library preparation employed the immunoSEQ multiplex PCR assay. Sourced from immuneACCESS, this table was stored by TCRdb with only in-frame sequences that have V and J called. A share of the clones is absent; for the studies checked, an unresolved V gene accounts for under half, and the remainder has no known explanation. The sample has roughly 32,000 clones on record, 80% to 90% of them singletons. The ten largest make up roughly 10% of the sample. The germline V gene sets CDR1 to SGHRS and CDR2 to YFSETQ. Trimming takes 3 bases from V and 2 bases from J, and the germline ends sit 13 bases apart. The CDR3 holds 15 amino acids from the cysteine to the phenylalanine. Left in the record is the CDR3 DNA by itself, 45 bases read in frame from the first base.

The source is a female donor with multiple sclerosis, enrolled in a pregnancy study. The rearrangement joined TRBV5-1 to TRBJ2-3, with TRBD1 tentatively as D gene (6 bases match). The sample was CD8+ T cells from peripheral blood mononuclear cells, taken in the third trimester of pregnancy. The nucleotides read TGCGCCAGCAGCTCTCGGACAGTTAACACAGATACGCAGTATTTT. Its protein is CASSSRTVNTDTQYF. The CDR3 plus the reference TRBV5-1 and TRBJ2-3 genes for the other parts give the full variable domain: KAGVTQTPRYLIKTRGQQVTLSCSPISGHRSVSWYQQTPGQGLQFLFEYFSETQRNKGNFPGRFSGRQFSNSRSEMNVSTLELGDSALYLCASSSRTVNTDTQYFGPGTRLTVL.